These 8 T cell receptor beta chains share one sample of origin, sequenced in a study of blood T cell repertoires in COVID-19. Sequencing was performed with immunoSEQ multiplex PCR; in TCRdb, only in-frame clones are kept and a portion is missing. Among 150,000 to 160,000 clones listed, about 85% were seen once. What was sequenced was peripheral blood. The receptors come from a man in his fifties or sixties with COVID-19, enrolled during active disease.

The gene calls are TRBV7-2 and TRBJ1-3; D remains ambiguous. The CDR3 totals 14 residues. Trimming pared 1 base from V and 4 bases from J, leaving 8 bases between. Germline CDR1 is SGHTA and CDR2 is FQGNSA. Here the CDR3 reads CASSLGPGGNTIYF. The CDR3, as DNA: TGTGCCAGCAGCTTAGGACCGGGAGGAAACACCATATATTTT.

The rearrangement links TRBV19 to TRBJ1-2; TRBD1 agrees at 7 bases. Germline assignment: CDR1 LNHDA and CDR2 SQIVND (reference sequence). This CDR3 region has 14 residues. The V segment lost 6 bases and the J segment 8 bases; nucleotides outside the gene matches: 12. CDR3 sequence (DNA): TGTGCCAGTAGAGACAGGGCTTTTGGGTACGGCTACACCTTC. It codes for CASRDRAFGYGYTF.

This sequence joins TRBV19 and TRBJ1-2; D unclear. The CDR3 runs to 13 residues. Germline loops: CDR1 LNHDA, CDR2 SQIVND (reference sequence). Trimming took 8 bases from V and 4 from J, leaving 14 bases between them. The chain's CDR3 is CASAQPPTYGYTF. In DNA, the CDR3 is TGTGCCAGTGCACAGCCTCCCACCTATGGCTACACCTTC. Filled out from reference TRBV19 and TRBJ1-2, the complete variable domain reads DGGITQSPKYLFRKEGQNVTLSCEQNLNHDAMYWYRQDPGQGLRLIYYSQIVNDFQKGDIAEGYSVSREKKESFPLTVTSAQKNPTAFYLCASAQPPTYGYTFGSGTRLTVV.

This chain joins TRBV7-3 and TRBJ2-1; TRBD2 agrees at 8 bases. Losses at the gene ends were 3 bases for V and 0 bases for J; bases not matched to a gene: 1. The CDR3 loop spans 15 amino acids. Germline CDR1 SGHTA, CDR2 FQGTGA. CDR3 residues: CASSFGLASYNEQFF. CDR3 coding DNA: TGTGCCAGCAGCTTCGGACTAGCCTCCTACAATGAGCAGTTCTTC.

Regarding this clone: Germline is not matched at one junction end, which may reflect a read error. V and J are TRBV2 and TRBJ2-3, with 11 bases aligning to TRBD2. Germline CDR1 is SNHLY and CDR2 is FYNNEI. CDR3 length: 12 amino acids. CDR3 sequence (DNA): TGTGCCAGCAGTATTCTAGCGGGAGGAGTGAATTTT. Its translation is CASSILAGGVNF.

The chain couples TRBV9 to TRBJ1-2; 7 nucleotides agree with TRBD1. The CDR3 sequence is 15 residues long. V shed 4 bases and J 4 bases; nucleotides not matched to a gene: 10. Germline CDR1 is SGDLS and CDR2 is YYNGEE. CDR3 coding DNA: TGTGCCAGCAGCCAACAGGGGAGACCCGGCTATGGCTACACCTTC. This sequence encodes CASSQQGRPGYGYTF.

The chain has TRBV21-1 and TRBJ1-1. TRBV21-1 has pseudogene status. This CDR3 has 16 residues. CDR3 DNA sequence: TGTGCCAGCAGCAATTTTGAACGGGGAATGAACACTGAAGCTTTCTTT. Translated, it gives CASSNFERGMNTEAFF.

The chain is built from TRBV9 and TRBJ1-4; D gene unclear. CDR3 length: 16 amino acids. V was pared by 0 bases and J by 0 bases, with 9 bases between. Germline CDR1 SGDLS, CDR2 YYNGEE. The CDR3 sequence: CASSVGGSATNEKLFF. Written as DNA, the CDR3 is TGTGCCAGCAGCGTAGGTGGCAGCGCAACTAATGAAAAACTGTTTTTT.